The clone carrying this T cell receptor beta chain was picked up a small number of times. This entry belongs to a study of blood T cell repertoires in COVID-19. Study-wide context: The cDNA or gDNA used as material had been derived from T cells, B-cell-depleted T cells, or PBMCs.

This CDR3 is 14 amino acids long. CDR1 is SGHTA, CDR2 FQGTGA, per germline. Trimming cost V 5 bases and J 10 bases; bases outside gene matches: 7. Here immunoSEQ multiplex PCR was the method, and the copy in TCRdb shows in-frame clones only, minus some. Of more than 250,000 clones in the sample, roughly 87% are singletons; the top ten hold less than 6%. The study drew participants aged about 18 to 89 years from about two dozen US areas. The recovered donors of Cohort 3 showed two negative PCRs, clearance, or symptom resolution. Sample: PBMCs or T cells enriched from blood (not recorded which). The source of this sequence is a woman aged 25 to 39 who had recovered from COVID-19. This chain connects TRBV7-3 to TRBJ1-6; 8 bases match TRBD1. CDR3 DNA: TGTGCCAGCAGCCCCAGGGGGCCGGGATCACCCCTCCACTTT. Translating gives CASSPRGPGSPLHF.